This passage covers 23 T cell receptor beta chains from one sample sequenced in a study of cytomegalovirus exposure and HLA in healthy donors. The PCR contained 60 Vbeta and 13 Jbeta primers. The protocol was immunoSEQ multiplex PCR, while the TCRdb copy is restricted to in-frame clones and leaves out a portion. Found here are some 170,000 clones, 70% to 85% of them singletons; the top ten hold around 2.3%. The specimen was PBMCs. The receptors were sampled from a human donor in good health.

CDR3 in DNA: TGTGCCAGCAGCCTCTCCATCGGAGGGACCCTCCACTTT. Its protein product is CASSLSIGGTLHF. The chain combines TRBV11-1 with TRBJ1-6, with no clear D. Germline V gene lookup returns CDR1 SGHAT and CDR2 FQDESV (reference sequence). The CDR3 is 13 amino acids. With 5 bases removed from V and 14 bases from J, the gap between germline ends came to 16 bases.

The chain uses TRBV28 and TRBJ1-6; no definite D call. Germline-derived CDR1 and CDR2 are MDHEN and SYDVKM. Trimming stripped 2 bases from V and 7 bases from J, with 15 bases between. The CDR3 is 16 amino acids. The CDR3 is CASSLGSALQNSPLHF. CDR3 DNA: TGTGCCAGCAGTTTAGGTAGCGCACTGCAAAATTCACCCCTCCACTTT.

The CDR3 DNA follows: TGTGCCAGCAGCTCCCCACGTAGAGTGACAGGGCGCGAGCAGTACTTC. This gives the protein CASSSPRRVTGREQYF. The J gene is TRBJ2-7, the V gene TRBV7-9, with 7 positions matching TRBD1. Looked up from germline, CDR1 is SEHNR and CDR2 is FQNEAQ (reference sequence). Trimming cost V 4 bases and J 6 bases; bases outside gene matches: 15. CDR3 length equals 16 residues.

The genes are TRBV5-6 and TRBJ2-7; weak D call: TRBD2 (6 bases). The CDR3 spans 13 residues. V lost 0 bases, J lost 7 bases, and 11 bases lay in between. Germline values: CDR1 SGHDT, CDR2 YYEEEE. The CDR3 reads CASSLVRGREQYF. In nucleotides, the CDR3 is TGTGCCAGCAGCTTGGTCCGAGGGAGGGAGCAGTACTTC.

This clone was observed a single time. The CDR3 reads CASSGGLLNTDTQYF. CDR3 DNA sequence: TGTGCCAGCAGTGGGGGACTACTCAACACAGATACGCAGTATTTT. The rearrangement uses TRBV6-5 and TRBJ2-3, with 7 bases matching TRBD2. J was trimmed by 2 bases and V by 5 bases; bases with no gene match: 7. CDR1 and CDR2 from the germline V gene are MNHEY and SVGAGI. The CDR3 contains 15 residues.

The chain combines TRBV5-4 with TRBJ1-1; D is possibly TRBD1 (6 bases). The ends were cut back, 4 bases at V and 1 base at J, with 11 bases in the middle. The CDR3 totals 14 residues. The germline CDR1 and CDR2 sequences are SGHNT and YYREEE (reference sequence). The CDR3 DNA reads as TGTGCCAGCAGCAGGGACACCGGGAACACTGAAGCTTTCTTT. It specifies CASSRDTGNTEAFF.

CDR3 residues: CASSYLAGEIQETQYF. In DNA, the CDR3 is TGTGCCAGCAGCTACTTAGCGGGGGAGATCCAAGAGACCCAGTACTTC. The chain has TRBV7-2 and TRBJ2-5, with TRBD2 identical over 9 bases. The CDR3 is 16 residues long. CDR1 SGHTA and CDR2 FQGNSA come from the germline V gene. The ends lost 4 bases at V and 1 base at J; junction bases unmatched: 7.

The chain has TRBV6-1 and TRBJ2-3; D might be TRBD2 (7 bases). The CDR3 is made up of 15 amino acids. Trimming stripped 2 bases from V and 2 bases from J, with 11 bases between. Germline-derived CDR1 and CDR2 are MNHNS and SASEGT. CDR3 nucleotides: TGTGCCAGCAGTGAACTGCGGGGGCACACAGATACGCAGTATTTT. Its protein is CASSELRGHTDTQYF.

This clone was seen only once. One end of the junction varies from germline; a read error may be responsible. Other DNA sequences within the sample encode an identical CDR3. The CDR3: CAISPTGSNQPQHF. DNA of the CDR3: TGTGCCATCAGCCCGACAGGCAGCAATCAGCCCCAGCACTTT. The V call is TRBV10-3, the J call TRBJ1-5, with a possible D match to TRBD1 (6 bases). This CDR3 is 14 amino acids long. Per germline, CDR1 ENHRY and CDR2 SYGVKD.

This clone was detected once. The chain carries TRBV7-6 and TRBJ2-2; 7 bases map to TRBD1. This CDR3 is built from 15 residues. Germline V gene data show CDR1 as SGHVS and CDR2 as FNYEAQ. The V gene end was trimmed by 4 bases and the J gene end by 0 bases; junction bases not matched to a gene: 2. The CDR3 nucleotides read TGTGCCAGCAGCTCTCAGGGGGCGAACACCGGGGAGCTGTTTTTT. Its translation is CASSSQGANTGELFF.

The CDR3 DNA is TGCGCCAGCAGCCAAGTGTCAGGGGTGTCCTATGGCTACACCTTC. It specifies CASSQVSGVSYGYTF. The V call is TRBV4-1, the J call TRBJ1-2; a possible D gene is TRBD1 (6 bases). The CDR3 is 15 residues long. V was clipped by 1 base and J by 4 bases, with 13 bases between them. The V gene's germline CDR1 is MGHRA and CDR2 YSYEKL.

V and J are TRBV25-1 and TRBJ1-1, with TRBD1 matching 8 bases. This CDR3 is built from 15 residues. Trimming cost V 1 base and J 11 bases; bases outside gene matches: 12. The germline CDR1 and CDR2 sequences are MGHDK and SYGVNS. The chain's CDR3 is CASSEFAGGVGWAFF. DNA of the CDR3: TGTGCCAGCAGTGAATTCGCAGGGGGCGTCGGATGGGCTTTCTTT.

In DNA, the CDR3 is TGTGCCAGCAGCGACCAAGGACAGGGGGCACAGGGCTACACCTTC. Its protein is CASSDQGQGAQGYTF. The chain recombines TRBV9 with TRBJ1-2, with 11 bases fitting TRBD1. The CDR3 consists of 15 residues. The V gene's germline CDR1 is SGDLS and CDR2 YYNGEE. The ends lost 3 bases at V and 8 bases at J; junction bases unmatched: 9.

The rearrangement uses TRBV2 and TRBJ2-1; TRBD1 agrees at 9 bases. V shed 6 bases and J 6 bases; nucleotides not matched to a gene: 6. This CDR3 is built from 14 residues. From germline, CDR1 is SNHLY and CDR2 FYNNEI. The chain's CDR3 is CASSLGTGSNEQFF. In DNA form, the CDR3 reads TGTGCCAGCAGCCTCGGGACAGGGTCCAATGAGCAGTTCTTC.

This rearrangement joins TRBV25-1 to TRBJ1-5; D may be TRBD1 (5 bases). The CDR3 covers 15 residues. CDR1 and CDR2 (germline): MGHDK, SYGVNS. Trimming stripped 2 bases from V and 2 bases from J, with 10 bases between. The CDR3 sequence is CASSEDQGGNQPQHF. In nucleotides, the CDR3 is TGTGCCAGCAGTGAAGACCAGGGCGGCAATCAGCCCCAGCATTTT.

The rearrangement uses TRBV5-1 and TRBJ2-1, with 7 bases lining up with TRBD1. This CDR3 is 13 amino acids long. Trimming cost V 0 bases and J 7 bases; bases outside gene matches: 1. In germline, CDR1 is SGHRS, CDR2 YFSETQ. CDR3 sequence (DNA): TGCGCCAGCAGCTTGGGGGGACAGAATGAGCAGTTCTTC. This translates into CASSLGGQNEQFF.

The chain carries TRBV5-6 and TRBJ1-6; the D gene is possibly TRBD1 (5 bases). Trimming stripped 5 bases from V and 0 bases from J, with 21 bases between. The CDR3 is 19 amino acids. Per germline, CDR1 SGHDT and CDR2 YYEEEE. The CDR3 here is CASSSDTRLFSSYNSPLHF. CDR3 DNA: TGTGCCAGCAGTTCGGACACCCGATTGTTCAGCTCCTATAATTCACCCCTCCACTTT.

V usage is TRBV11-2 and J usage is TRBJ2-1, with a possible D match to TRBD2 (6 bases). Germline V gives CDR1 SGHAT, CDR2 FQNNGV. Trimming took off 5 bases at V and 8 bases at J, with 16 bases between the two ends. This CDR3 has 14 residues. DNA for the CDR3: TGTGCCAGCAGCCTCCAGACTAGTCTCGATGAGCAGTTCTTC. It translates to CASSLQTSLDEQFF. Full variable domain (outside the CDR3, taken from reference TRBV11-2 and TRBJ2-1): EAGVAQSPRYKIIEKRQSVAFWCNPISGHATLYWYQQILGQGPKLLIQFQNNGVVDDSQLPKDRFSAERLKGVDSTLKIQPAKLEDSAVYLCASSLQTSLDEQFFGPGTRLTVL.

V is TRBV27 and J is TRBJ2-7; TRBD2 aligns across 7 bases. V gave up 1 base and J gave up 0 bases; unmatched junction bases: 0. The CDR3 consists of 14 residues. Germline V gene lookup returns CDR1 MNHEY and CDR2 SMNVEV (reference sequence). This chain's CDR3 is CASSLWGGSYEQYF. CDR3 DNA sequence: TGTGCCAGCAGTTTATGGGGGGGCTCCTACGAGCAGTACTTC.

The J gene is TRBJ2-1, the V gene TRBV25-1; the match to TRBD1 covers 8 bases. V was clipped by 2 bases and J by 9 bases; unmatched bases: 12. The CDR3 is 16 amino acids. From germline, CDR1 is MGHDK and CDR2 SYGVNS. This CDR3 reads CASSEDFGQGRSEQFF. In DNA form, the CDR3 reads TGTGCCAGCAGTGAAGACTTTGGACAGGGAAGGAGTGAGCAGTTCTTC.

A single count supports this clone. The chain couples TRBV11-2 to TRBJ2-3; possible D gene TRBD1, 5 bases. The V end was cut by 0 bases, the J end by 8 bases, with 9 bases between. The germline V gene encodes CDR1 SGHAT and CDR2 FQNNGV. This CDR3 contains 13 residues. The CDR3 DNA reads as TGTGCCAGCAGCTTAGATAAGGGGTTTACGCAGTATTTT. Translating it yields CASSLDKGFTQYF.

The rearrangement uses TRBV19 and TRBJ1-4; D call uncertain. Germline CDR1 is LNHDA and CDR2 is SQIVND (reference sequence). V lost 5 bases and J lost 4, with 11 bases in between. This CDR3 is 14 amino acids long. The CDR3 loop reads CASSRAGSNEKLFF. The DNA of the CDR3 is TGTGCCAGTAGTCGTGCCGGGAGTAATGAAAAACTGTTTTTT.

The chain couples TRBV5-1 to TRBJ2-1, with D possibly TRBD2 on 6 matching bases. The CDR3 loop spans 16 amino acids. The V end lost 4 bases, the J end lost 6 bases, and 20 bases lay between the germline ends. Germline V gene lookup returns CDR1 SGHRS and CDR2 YFSETQ. The CDR3 protein is CASSPGARGTINEQFF. The CDR3 DNA follows: TGCGCCAGCAGCCCTGGGGCCCGCGGGACCATCAATGAGCAGTTCTTC.